This passage covers 28 T cell receptor beta chains from one sample sequenced in a study of T cells in localized non-small cell lung cancer. Libraries were prepared by immunoSEQ multiplex PCR; TCRdb keeps only in-frame clonotypes and omits some of them. The table shows about 78,000 clones, with about 83% occurring only once. The starting material was peripheral blood, obtained before any cancer treatment. Every receptor here comes from a man between 40 and 75 years old with stage I lung adenocarcinoma.

V is TRBV28 and J is TRBJ2-7; D remains unclear. Trimming stripped 5 bases from V and 2 bases from J, with 19 bases between. The CDR3 consists of 16 residues. Germline V gives CDR1 MDHEN, CDR2 SYDVKM. The CDR3: CASSPQDRMWTYEQYF. The CDR3 DNA reads as TGTGCCAGCAGTCCCCAGGACCGCATGTGGACCTACGAGCAGTACTTC.

The chain couples TRBV7-2 to TRBJ2-5; TRBD2 is a possible D gene (7 bases). Trimming took 1 base from V and 0 from J, leaving 12 bases between them. Germline V CDR1 and CDR2: SGHTA, FQGNSA. This CDR3 contains 16 residues. CDR3: CASSLGGGAYQETQYF. In DNA, the CDR3 is TGTGCCAGCAGCTTAGGCGGGGGCGCCTACCAAGAGACCCAGTACTTC.

The V call is TRBV7-2, the J call TRBJ1-1, with 7 bases aligning to TRBD1. V shed 3 bases, J shed 1 base, and the junction held 8 bases outside the gene matches. Germline V gene lookup returns CDR1 SGHTA and CDR2 FQGNSA. The CDR3 is 16 amino acids. The CDR3 DNA reads as TGTGCCAGCAGCTTTTTCCCGGGACAGCAGAACACTGAAGCTTTCTTT. This translates into CASSFFPGQQNTEAFF. The full variable domain, with the rest looked up from reference TRBV7-2 and TRBJ1-1, is GAGVSQSPSNKVTEKGKDVELRCDPISGHTALYWYRQSLGQGLEFLIYFQGNSAPDKSGLPSDRFSAERTGGSVSTLTIQRTQQEDSAVYLCASSFFPGQQNTEAFFGQGTRLTVV.

This chain joins TRBV11-3 and TRBJ1-2; 7 bases line up with TRBD1. CDR3 length equals 17 residues. Germline lookup yields CDR1 SGHNT and CDR2 YENEEA. V shed 5 bases and J 0 bases; nucleotides not matched to a gene: 12. The CDR3 reads CASSLCLPGQPNYGYTF. The CDR3 region has the DNA TGTGCCAGCAGCCTCTGTTTACCGGGACAGCCTAACTATGGCTACACCTTC.

V gene TRBV10-3 combines with J gene TRBJ2-7; D perhaps matches TRBD1 (6 bases). The germline V and J ends were trimmed by 4 bases and 5 bases, with 15 bases remaining between them. Germline loops: CDR1 ENHRY, CDR2 SYGVKD. CDR3 size: 14 residues. CDR3 protein: CAISGQQGINEQYF. CDR3 nucleotide sequence: TGTGCCATCAGTGGCCAACAGGGCATCAACGAGCAGTACTTC.

This chain links TRBV7-2 with TRBJ2-6, with 8 bases matching TRBD2. In germline, CDR1 is SGHTA, CDR2 FQGNSA. The trim removed 5 bases at V and 6 bases at J, leaving 9 bases unmatched. This CDR3 has 16 residues. CDR3 protein: CASSPVAGSLANVLTF. The CDR3 DNA reads as TGTGCCAGCAGCCCCGTAGCGGGGTCACTGGCCAACGTCCTGACTTTC.

This clone was seen once. The chain recombines TRBV19 with TRBJ2-1; possible D gene TRBD2, 7 bases. V lost 4 bases and J lost 6, with 16 bases in between. CDR3 length: 15 amino acids. CDR1 is LNHDA, CDR2 SQIVND, per germline (reference sequence). The CDR3 DNA sequence: TGTGCCAGTAGTACTCTCGGGGGGCTTCGCAATGAGCAGTTCTTC. This encodes CASSTLGGLRNEQFF. The whole variable domain, remainder taken from reference TRBV19 and TRBJ2-1, is DGGITQSPKYLFRKEGQNVTLSCEQNLNHDAMYWYRQDPGQGLRLIYYSQIVNDFQKGDIAEGYSVSREKKESFPLTVTSAQKNPTAFYLCASSTLGGLRNEQFFGPGTRLTVL.

J is TRBJ2-1 and V is TRBV4-1; TRBD1 matches 8 bases. The CDR3 is 14 residues long. V lost 4 bases and J lost 5; bases outside the gene matches: 4. Germline CDR1 MGHRA, CDR2 YSYEKL. The CDR3 coding sequence is TGCGCCAGCAGCCTCGGGACAGGAGACAATGAGCAGTTCTTC. Amino acids: CASSLGTGDNEQFF.

This clone was recorded once. This chain connects TRBV19 to TRBJ2-1, with 10 bases fitting TRBD2. Germline CDR1 reads LNHDA; CDR2 reads SQIVND (reference sequence). CDR3 size: 16 residues. The junction had 5 bases not matched to a gene; V was cut back by 3 bases and J by 3 bases. The CDR3 is CASSMTSGWDYNEQFF. The CDR3 DNA reads as TGTGCCAGTAGTATGACTAGCGGGTGGGACTACAATGAGCAGTTCTTC.

This clone showed up just once. V is TRBV5-6 and J is TRBJ2-5; TRBD1 matches 10 bases. The germline gives CDR1 SGHDT, CDR2 YYEEEE. V dropped 1 base and J dropped 4; count of bases not matched to a gene: 4. The CDR3 has 15 amino acids. The CDR3 here is CASSLIRQGAETQYF. For the CDR3, the DNA is TGTGCCAGCAGCTTGATACGACAGGGGGCAGAGACCCAGTACTTC.

The V and J genes are TRBV7-3 and TRBJ2-5; no clear D gene. This CDR3 is 15 amino acids long. The germline V and J ends were trimmed by 2 bases and 2 bases, with 12 bases remaining between them. Germline V gives CDR1 SGHTA, CDR2 FQGTGA. CDR3 DNA sequence: TGTGCCAGCAGCTTAGGAGTAGCATTTCAAGAGACCCAGTACTTC. Its translation: CASSLGVAFQETQYF. The full variable domain, rest sourced from reference TRBV7-3 and TRBJ2-5, is GAGVSQTPSNKVTEKGKYVELRCDPISGHTALYWYRQSLGQGPEFLIYFQGTGAADDSGLPNDRFFAVRPEGSVSTLKIQRTERGDSAVYLCASSLGVAFQETQYFGPGTRLLVL.

The chain combines TRBV6-4 with TRBJ2-3, with 10 positions matching TRBD2. V dropped 4 bases and J dropped 2; count of bases not matched to a gene: 3. The germline V gene has CDR1 MRHNA and CDR2 SNTAGT. CDR3 length: 15 residues. The DNA for the CDR3 is TGTGCCAGCAGTGCCGGGACTAGCGACACAGATACGCAGTATTTT. This encodes CASSAGTSDTDTQYF.

The chain joins TRBV7-3 to TRBJ1-1, with D maybe TRBD1 (5 bases). The germline V and J ends were trimmed by 5 bases and 8 bases, with 12 bases remaining between them. The CDR3 sequence is 12 residues long. Germline V gives CDR1 SGHTA, CDR2 FQGTGA. CDR3 DNA: TGTGCCAGCAGCCCAGGGTATGGGGAAGCTTTCTTT. The encoded protein is CASSPGYGEAFF.

The chain combines TRBV10-1 with TRBJ2-7; D unclear. Germline lookup yields CDR1 WNHNN and CDR2 SYGVQD (reference sequence). Between the trimmed V and J ends, which lost 3 bases and 0 bases, there was a span of 9 bases. The CDR3 loop spans 14 amino acids. CDR3 region: CASSDGHGSYEQYF. The CDR3 nucleotides read TGCGCCAGCAGTGACGGTCATGGCTCCTACGAGCAGTACTTC.

This chain joins TRBV7-6 and TRBJ2-6, with D possibly being TRBD1 or TRBD2 (6 bases each). The CDR3 sequence is 20 residues long. V lost 1 base to trimming and J lost 0 bases, with 19 bases between them. Per germline, CDR1 SGHVS and CDR2 FNYEAQ. CDR3 DNA sequence: TGTGCCAGCAGCTTAGGAGGGGAGGACAGTCGAGACTCTGGGGCCAACGTCCTGACTTTC. It yields the protein CASSLGGEDSRDSGANVLTF.

This clone has only one observation. This rearrangement joins TRBV11-3 to TRBJ2-1; no definite D call. CDR3 length: 12 amino acids. Germline lookup yields CDR1 SGHNT and CDR2 YENEEA. Deletions cut 1 base from V and 5 bases from J, with 3 bases between. CDR3: CASSLGHNEQFF. Written as DNA, the CDR3 is TGTGCCAGCAGCTTAGGGCACAATGAGCAGTTCTTC.

The rearrangement links TRBV9 to TRBJ2-1; the D call may be TRBD1 or TRBD2 (5 bases each). There are 14 residues in the CDR3. CDR1 SGDLS and CDR2 YYNGEE come from the germline V gene. The V gene lost 3 bases and the J gene lost 8 bases, with 15 bases spanning the gap. CDR3 residues: CASSARDPEYEQFF. The CDR3 DNA follows: TGTGCCAGCAGCGCCCGGGACCCTGAATATGAGCAGTTCTTC.

This clone came up once. The chain uses TRBV9 and TRBJ2-3; no clear D gene. Trimming took 0 bases from V and 0 from J, leaving 11 bases between them. Germline CDR1 and CDR2: SGDLS and YYNGEE. The CDR3 totals 16 residues. The DNA of the CDR3 is TGTGCCAGCAGCGTAGAGGGCCAGCCTAGCACAGATACGCAGTATTTT. It codes for CASSVEGQPSTDTQYF.

As for this clone: Other DNA sequences in the sample encode the same CDR3. V gene TRBV18 combines with J gene TRBJ1-4; TRBD1 agrees at 7 bases. Germline-derived CDR1 and CDR2 are KGHSH and LQKENI. V shed 6 bases, J shed 3 bases, and the junction held 7 bases outside the gene matches. The CDR3 runs 15 residues. This chain's CDR3 is CASSLNRGANEKLFF. The CDR3 DNA sequence: TGTGCCAGCTCGCTGAACAGGGGCGCTAATGAAAAACTGTTTTTT.

Here the CDR3 DNA reads TGTGCCAGCAGCTTAGGGGACAAGTCTAGCACAGATACGCAGTATTTT. Translating it yields CASSLGDKSSTDTQYF. The rearrangement uses TRBV11-1 and TRBJ2-3; tentative D call: TRBD1 (6 bases). This CDR3 spans 16 amino acids. The V gene lost 1 base and the J gene lost 0 bases, with 11 bases spanning the gap. CDR1 SGHAT and CDR2 FQDESV come from the germline V gene (reference sequence).

The rearrangement joins TRBV30 to TRBJ1-1, with TRBD1 identical over 7 bases. After removal of 2 bases from V and 5 bases from J, the junction contained 11 bases not matched to a gene. The germline gives CDR1 GTSNPN, CDR2 SVGIG (reference sequence). CDR3 length equals 15 residues. In nucleotides, the CDR3 is TGTGCCTGGAGTCCTTTTTCGGGACAGATTACTGAAGCTTTCTTT. This translates into CAWSPFSGQITEAFF.

V and J are TRBV28 and TRBJ2-7; no clear D gene. The CDR3 length is 12 residues. Germline CDR1 reads MDHEN; CDR2 reads SYDVKM. V shed 4 bases and J shed 3 bases, with 7 bases lying between them. CDR3: CASSSPLYEQYF. The CDR3 DNA sequence: TGTGCCAGCAGTTCCCCGCTCTACGAGCAGTACTTC.

This rearrangement joins TRBV7-8 to TRBJ2-2, with TRBD1 matching 7 bases. V shed 5 bases and J 4 bases; nucleotides not matched to a gene: 4. CDR1 is SGHVS and CDR2 is FQNEAQ in the germline V gene. The CDR3 runs 14 residues. CDR3 bases: TGTGCCAGCAGCGAAGACAGGGTCACCGGGGAGCTGTTTTTT. This translates into CASSEDRVTGELFF. The full variable domain, its missing parts supplied by reference TRBV7-8 and TRBJ2-2, is GAGVSQSPRYKVAKRGQDVALRCDPISGHVSLFWYQQALGQGPEFLTYFQNEAQLDKSGLPSDRFFAERPEGSVSTLKIQRTQQEDSAVYLCASSEDRVTGELFFGEGSRLTVL.

The J gene is TRBJ2-5, the V gene TRBV7-6; TRBD2 matches at 11 bases. The CDR3 spans 14 residues. V was pared by 3 bases and J by 7 bases, with 4 bases of the junction left unmatched. CDR1 and CDR2 from the germline V gene are SGHVS and FNYEAQ. CDR3 nucleotide sequence: TGTGCCAGCAGCTTGACTAGCGGGGTAACGACCCAGTACTTC. This gives the protein CASSLTSGVTTQYF.

The rearrangement joins TRBV27 to TRBJ2-7; TRBD1 might be the D (5 bases). V was clipped by 3 bases and J by 6 bases, with 12 bases between them. CDR1 and CDR2 from the germline V gene are MNHEY and SMNVEV (reference sequence). This CDR3 spans 13 amino acids. CDR3 bases: TGTGCCAGCAGTTTTCAGGGATACGGCGAGCAGTACTTC. Its protein is CASSFQGYGEQYF.

The gene calls are TRBV7-2 and TRBJ1-3; D is unresolved. CDR3 size: 15 residues. Germline CDR1 reads SGHTA; CDR2 reads FQGNSA. The V gene lost 4 bases and the J gene lost 4 bases, with 14 bases spanning the gap. CDR3 region: CASSSTTAGGNTIYF. The DNA of the CDR3 is TGTGCCAGCAGCTCCACCACAGCCGGAGGAAACACCATATATTTT.

On this clone: Other DNA sequences from this sample encode an identical CDR3 as well. The chain has TRBV2 and TRBJ1-1, with 7 bases identical to TRBD1. V gave up 6 bases and J gave up 2 bases; unmatched junction bases: 6. Germline CDR1 SNHLY, CDR2 FYNNEI. This CDR3 has 14 residues. The CDR3: CASSPRTGNTEAFF. CDR3 in DNA: TGTGCCAGCAGCCCCAGGACAGGAAACACTGAAGCTTTCTTT.

The chain carries TRBV4-1 and TRBJ2-2; D is perhaps TRBD1 (6 bases). The germline V and J ends were trimmed by 0 bases and 4 bases, with 18 bases remaining between them. In germline, CDR1 is MGHRA, CDR2 YSYEKL. The CDR3 contains 18 residues. The CDR3 bases are TGCGCCAGCAGCCAAGATCACAGGGTCGGTGGTTTCACCGGGGAGCTGTTTTTT. Its protein product is CASSQDHRVGGFTGELFF.